The clone carrying this T cell receptor beta chain is a singleton in its sample. Its antigen is unidentified. Exclusion applied to patients with autoimmune disease history or systemic immunosuppression. The repertoire was sequenced with immunoSEQ multiplex PCR; TCRdb's copy has only in-frame clones and lacks some. The sample consists of about 76,000 clones, over 80% of them appearing once. Germline CDR1 reads MDHEN; CDR2 reads SYDVKM. With 10 bases removed from V and 0 bases from J, the gap between germline ends came to 8 bases. The CDR3 covers 12 residues. These data belong to a study of OX40 agonist ivuxolimab in advanced cancers. Study details: A mean age of roughly 66 years, range roughly 23 to 85, was recorded, and over 65% were male. Broader study findings: Expanded clones were, on average, more numerous among CD8+ T cells than CD4+. Expanded peripheral T-cell antigen specificity went undetermined.

The chain recombines TRBV28 with TRBJ2-3; weak D call: TRBD1 (6 bases). The sequence derives from an adult with an advanced solid tumor such as melanoma, head and neck, liver or kidney cancer. Sample: CD4+ or CD8+ T cells sorted from blood, taken in a trial of the OX40 agonist ivuxolimab. The CDR3 bases are TGTGCCACCGGACAGAGCACAGATACGCAGTATTTT. Its translation is CATGQSTDTQYF.